The 3 T cell receptor beta chains in this list originate from one sample, sequenced in a study of T-cell memory formation after mild COVID-19. TCRdb called the 5' RACE reads again in MiXCR, with one record for every CDR3 protein. This table has over 450,000 distinct CDR3 sequences, 20% appearing once. Sequenced sample: PBMCs or a T cell subset sorted from them (not recorded which). The receptor set was obtained from an adult woman who had mild COVID-19 (a few samples of this study predate the infection). Cell type and time point are not known.

This clonotype has a handful of counts. The gene calls are TRBV20-1 and TRBJ2-1; D ambiguous. This CDR3 is 12 amino acids long. Germline CDR1 DFQATT, CDR2 SNEGSKA (reference sequence). CDR3 in DNA: TGCAGCCCTCGTAAGGGCTACAATGAGCAGTTCTTC. This sequence encodes CSPRKGYNEQFF.

This chain connects TRBV6-2 or TRBV6-3 to TRBJ2-7; D is perhaps TRBD1 (6 bases). V lost 7 bases and J lost 1, with 14 bases in between. The CDR3 consists of 14 residues. Per germline, CDR1 MNHEY and CDR2 SVGEGT. The CDR3 spells CASIAGDISYEQYF. CDR3 nucleotides: TGTGCCAGCATAGCCGGGGACATTTCCTACGAGCAGTACTTC.

The chain is built from TRBV19 and TRBJ1-1; 8 positions match TRBD1. CDR1 and CDR2 (germline): LNHDA, SQIVND (reference sequence). V gave up 3 bases and J gave up 2 bases; unmatched junction bases: 8. The CDR3 length is 16 residues. CDR3 residues: CASSILLTGVNTEAFF. Here the CDR3 DNA reads TGTGCCAGTAGTATCCTCCTGACAGGGGTTAACACTGAAGCTTTCTTT.